These T cell receptor beta chains were read from a single sample in a study of blood T cell repertoires in COVID-19. Libraries were prepared by immunoSEQ multiplex PCR; TCRdb keeps only in-frame clonotypes and omits some of them. The sample yields more than 120,000 clones, around nine tenths seen once. The sample was peripheral blood. These receptor sequences come from a human donor in a cohort sampled during active COVID-19. CDR3s include the opening cysteine and the closing phenylalanine or tryptophan. D genes are given only for firm matches. Clone size is shown for a subset of rows, as once, few, many or a class of expanded clone.

clone size,V gene,J gene,D gene,CDR3 protein,CDR3 DNA
.,TRBV19,TRBJ1-6,.,CASRTGGYNSPLHF,TGTGCCAGTAGGACAGGCGGCTATAATTCACCCCTCCACTTT
.,TRBV3-1/TRBV3-2,TRBJ2-1,TRBD2,CASSLGARLADSHEQFF,TGTGCCAGCAGCCTCGGAGCTCGACTAGCGGATTCCCATGAGCAGTTCTTC
.,TRBV5-4,TRBJ1-1,TRBD1,CASSQDRGRGTEAFF,TGTGCCAGCAGCCAAGACAGGGGGCGCGGCACTGAAGCTTTCTTT
.,TRBV6-2/TRBV6-3,TRBJ1-1,TRBD1,CASSYFRDRRNTEAFF,TGTGCCAGCAGTTACTTCCGGGACAGAAGGAACACTGAAGCTTTCTTT
.,TRBV6-6,TRBJ2-3,.,CASSYVGASDTQYF,TGTGCCAGCAGTTACGTTGGGGCGTCAGATACGCAGTATTTT
.,TRBV15,TRBJ1-2,.,CATSREFGYYTF,TGTGCCACCAGCAGAGAATTCGGGTACTACACCTTC
.,TRBV10-3,TRBJ2-2,.,CAISDNPSGAGELFF,TGTGCCATCAGTGACAACCCTTCAGGGGCCGGGGAGCTGTTTTTT
.,TRBV5-1,TRBJ2-7,TRBD1,CASSLTYRGLDEQYF,TGCGCCAGCAGCTTGACCTACAGGGGGCTAGACGAGCAGTACTTC
.,TRBV3-1/TRBV3-2,TRBJ2-7,TRBD1,CASSQDRGRGIRYEQYF,TGTGCCAGCAGCCAAGATCGGGGCAGGGGGATCCGCTACGAGCAGTACTTC
.,TRBV6-5,TRBJ1-2,.,CASRLQGGSGCTF,TGTGCCAGCAGGCTCCAAGGCGGGAGTGGGTGCACCTTC
.,TRBV19,TRBJ1-2,TRBD1,CASIGDRAYGYTF,TGTGCCAGTATTGGAGACAGGGCTTATGGCTACACCTTC
.,TRBV27,TRBJ2-7,TRBD1,CASSKQTGDEQYF,TGTGCCAGCAGTAAGCAAACAGGGGACGAGCAGTACTTC
.,TRBV7-8,TRBJ2-7,.,CASSSQGDYEQYF,TGTGCCAGCAGTTCTCAAGGGGACTACGAGCAGTACTTC
few,TRBV10-1,TRBJ1-1,.,CASSESGGTEAFF,TGCGCCAGCAGTGAGTCAGGGGGCACTGAAGCTTTCTTT
.,TRBV5-1,TRBJ2-1,.,CASSAGGGSEQFF,TGCGCCAGCAGCGCCGGGGGCGGGAGTGAGCAGTTCTTC
.,TRBV23-1,TRBJ1-5,.,CASSPRDKQPQHF,TGCGCCAGCAGTCCCCGGGACAAACAGCCCCAGCATTTT
.,TRBV3-1/TRBV3-2,TRBJ1-1,.,CASSPLPGEGTEAFF,TGTGCCAGCAGTCCTCTTCCAGGGGAAGGGACTGAAGCTTTCTTT
few,TRBV6-5,TRBJ1-6,TRBD1,CATSGQGNSPLHF,TGTGCCACTTCGGGACAGGGAAATTCACCCCTCCACTTT
.,TRBV2,TRBJ2-3,TRBD2,CASSEASGRTDTQYF,TGTGCCAGCAGTGAGGCTAGCGGGCGCACAGATACGCAGTATTTT
.,TRBV18,TRBJ2-5,TRBD1,CASSPSGGPKTQYF,TGTGCCAGCTCACCTTCAGGGGGTCCGAAGACCCAGTACTTC
.,TRBV6-5,TRBJ2-7,TRBD1,CASTKQGRPYEQYF,TGTGCCAGCACCAAACAGGGGCGGCCCTACGAGCAGTACTTC
.,TRBV25-1,TRBJ1-2,TRBD1,CASSDRTGGGYGYTF,TGTGCCAGCAGTGACAGGACAGGGGGCGGCTATGGCTACACCTTC
.,TRBV7-2,TRBJ1-1,TRBD1,CASSNQGTGGTEAFF,TGTGCCAGCAGTAACCAAGGGACAGGGGGAACTGAAGCTTTCTTT
.,TRBV12-3/TRBV12-4,TRBJ2-3,.,CATQRIPTDTQYF,TGTGCCACCCAGCGGATACCCACAGATACGCAGTATTTT
once,TRBV7-2,TRBJ2-7,TRBD1,CASTSGTGDYEQYF,TGTGCCAGCACCTCCGGGACAGGGGACTACGAGCAGTACTTC
.,TRBV7-8,TRBJ1-1,.,CASSLWRSEAFF,TGTGCCAGCAGCTTATGGCGGAGTGAAGCTTTCTTT
.,TRBV7-9,TRBJ1-1,.,CASSPRWREAFF,TGTGCCAGCAGCCCACGTTGGAGGGAAGCTTTCTTT